This TCR beta chain is from a study of cytomegalovirus exposure and HLA in healthy donors. 13 Jbeta primers and 60 Vbeta primers were used for the PCR. The repertoire was sequenced with immunoSEQ multiplex PCR; TCRdb's copy has only in-frame clones and lacks some. The sample shows about 130,000 clones, around 81% of them seen only once. With 5 bases removed from V and 1 base from J, the gap between germline ends came to 11 bases. Germline V lookup: CDR1 PRHDT, CDR2 FYEKMQ (reference sequence). The CDR3 consists of 14 residues. Specimen: PBMCs. The rearrangement joins TRBV13 to TRBJ1-1; D may be TRBD1 (6 bases). This receptor was identified in a man in his late teens or twenties in good health and CMV-seronegative. DNA of the CDR3: TGTGCCAGCAGCGCCAGGGGAAGGAACACTGAAGCTTTCTTT. It specifies CASSARGRNTEAFF.